These 14 T cell receptor beta chains were sequenced from one sample in a study of sequential checkpoint blockade in melanoma. Treatment denoted: randomized to nivolumab then ipilimumab (arm A) or the reverse (arm B). This table comes from immunoSEQ multiplex PCR, and its TCRdb copy is limited to in-frame clones, with some not included. The table lists under 6,000 clones, approximately 29% of them singletons. The starting material was tumor tissue (inferred from file names), obtained from a patient given nivolumab and ipilimumab in sequence. The origin of the receptors is a human donor with melanoma.

J is TRBJ1-6 and V is TRBV6-8; D not certain. V dropped 8 bases and J dropped 6 bases, with 17 bases sitting between them. Germline V gene lookup returns CDR1 MNHGY and CDR2 SAAAGT. The CDR3 sequence is 15 residues long. CDR3 loop: CASCSHEFFNSPLHF. Written as DNA, the CDR3 is TGTGCCAGCTGCTCCCATGAGTTTTTTAATTCACCCCTCCACTTT.

A few counts support this clone. This chain joins TRBV11-3 and TRBJ2-5; unclear D gene. The CDR3 extends over 18 amino acids. Germline CDR1 SGHNT, CDR2 YENEEA. V gave up 6 bases and J gave up 4 bases, with 27 bases separating them. CDR3 sequence reads: CASRGGVEYSLKRETQYF. The DNA for the CDR3 is TGTGCCAGCAGGGGTGGCGTGGAGTACAGCTTGAAGCGAGAGACCCAGTACTTC.

This clone was counted only a few times. The chain couples TRBV28 to TRBJ2-1; a possible D gene is TRBD2 (5 bases). This CDR3 has 15 amino acids. Germline CDR1 is MDHEN and CDR2 is SYDVKM. V lost 6 bases and J 6 bases, leaving 18 bases between the germline ends. CDR3 nucleotides: TGTGCCAGCAGCAAGAGGGTAAGGTCGACCAATGAGCAGTTCTTC. Translating gives CASSKRVRSTNEQFF. Combining the CDR3 with reference TRBV28 and TRBJ2-1 gives the whole variable domain DVKVTQSSRYLVKRTGEKVFLECVQDMDHENMFWYRQDPGLGLRLIYFSYDVKMKEKGDIPEGYSVSREKKERFSLILESASTNQTSMYLCASSKRVRSTNEQFFGPGTRLTVL.

This clone was found a few times. The chain couples TRBV10-2 to TRBJ2-5; D unresolved. The CDR3 is 14 residues long. The V end was cut by 3 bases, the J end by 1 base, with 9 bases between. Germline V gene lookup returns CDR1 WSHSY and CDR2 SAAADI. The CDR3 region has the DNA TGCGCCAGCAGTGATATGTCCAGCCAAGAGACCCAGTACTTC. Amino acids: CASSDMSSQETQYF.

This clone came up a few times. This chain links TRBV7-7 with TRBJ2-7, with D possibly TRBD1 on 6 matching bases. The CDR3 has 16 residues. The germline V gene has CDR1 SSHAT and CDR2 FNYEAQ (reference sequence). With 3 bases removed from V and 3 bases from J, the gap between germline ends came to 18 bases. The CDR3 DNA is TGTGCCAGCAGCTTCACTGGTGCAGGGGCCTACTACGAGCAGTACTTC. It is translated as CASSFTGAGAYYEQYF.

This clone was detected a few times. V is TRBV23-1 and J is TRBJ1-2, with a tentative D call TRBD1 (6 bases). TRBV23-1 is given ORF status, its function remaining uncertain. V lost 6 bases to trimming and J lost 4 bases, with 12 bases between them. This CDR3 contains 13 residues. The CDR3 DNA follows: TGCGCCAGCAGCTTGGAAGGGGGCTATGGCTACACCTTC. Translated, it gives CASSLEGGYGYTF.

The chain carries TRBV5-1 and TRBJ1-6, with 7 bases aligning to TRBD1. V shed 0 bases, J shed 8 bases, and the junction held 2 bases outside the gene matches. The CDR3 consists of 14 residues. The germline V gene encodes CDR1 SGHRS and CDR2 YFSETQ. CDR3 bases: TGCGCCAGCAGCTTGGGACAGGGCCATTCACCCCTCCACTTT. Its translation: CASSLGQGHSPLHF.

By frequency in the sample, this clone is medium-sized. The same CDR3 arises from other DNA sequences in this sample as well. The chain carries TRBV10-2 and TRBJ2-7; 9 nucleotides agree with TRBD2. V lost 2 bases and J lost 3; bases outside the gene matches: 5. CDR3 length: 15 amino acids. Germline lookup yields CDR1 WSHSY and CDR2 SAAADI. DNA for the CDR3: TGCGCCAGCAGTGAGGGGGTAGCGGGAGTCTACGAGCAGTACTTC. Residues: CASSEGVAGVYEQYF.

This clone is medium-sized. The J gene is TRBJ2-2, the V gene TRBV10-3; TRBD2 matches 8 bases. V gave up 2 bases and J gave up 1 base; unmatched junction bases: 3. Germline lookup yields CDR1 ENHRY and CDR2 SYGVKD. This CDR3 comprises 16 residues. The CDR3 DNA reads TGTGCCATCAGTGAGAGAACTAGCGGGAACACCGGGGAGCTGTTTTTT. Protein: CAISERTSGNTGELFF.

This clone is medium-sized (0.01 to 0.1%) in the sample. The chain carries TRBV6-8 and TRBJ2-5, with D unresolved. This CDR3 is built from 14 residues. Germline V gives CDR1 MNHGY, CDR2 SAAAGT. V lost 6 bases, J lost 1 base, and 12 bases lay in between. The CDR3 region is CASSPLLGQETQYF. The CDR3 DNA reads as TGTGCCAGCAGCCCCCTGCTGGGCCAAGAGACCCAGTACTTC.

The gene calls are TRBV6-8 and TRBJ1-6; D not certain. The CDR3 totals 14 residues. CDR1 and CDR2 from the germline V gene are MNHGY and SAAAGT. V was clipped by 7 bases and J by 0 bases, with 7 bases between them. The CDR3 sequence is CASTPGSYNSPLHF. CDR3 nucleotide sequence: TGTGCCAGCACCCCAGGCTCCTATAATTCACCCCTCCACTTT.

The V call is TRBV5-1, the J call TRBJ1-2, with 7 bases lining up with TRBD1. J gave up 12 bases and V 0 bases, and 14 bases lay outside the gene matches. This CDR3 region has 15 residues. In germline, CDR1 is SGHRS, CDR2 YFSETQ. This CDR3 is CASSLDARTGHGDTF. Written as DNA, the CDR3 is TGCGCCAGCAGCTTGGATGCGCGGACAGGCCATGGGGACACCTTC.

The rearrangement joins TRBV6-7 to TRBJ2-3; 16 bases are a match to TRBD2. TRBV6-7 has ORF status, its function being uncertain. The CDR3 has 17 residues. After removal of 5 bases from V and 5 bases from J, the junction contained 7 bases not matched to a gene. CDR3 sequence: CASSAGLAGGPIDTQYF. The CDR3 nucleotides read TGTGCCAGCAGTGCGGGACTAGCGGGAGGGCCGATAGATACGCAGTATTTT.

This clone showed up just a few times. V is TRBV6-7 and J is TRBJ2-3, with D perhaps being TRBD1 or TRBD2 (7 bases each). TRBV6-7 qualifies as an ORF whose function is uncertain. With 5 bases removed from V and 3 bases from J, the gap between germline ends came to 15 bases. The CDR3 has 15 amino acids. The CDR3 is CASSNRQGGTDTQYF. The DNA for the CDR3 is TGTGCCAGCAGTAACCGACAGGGAGGGACAGATACGCAGTATTTT.